One sample yielded the 22 T cell receptor beta chains listed below, sequenced in a study of cytomegalovirus exposure and HLA in healthy donors. The PCR was carried out with 60 Vbeta primers and 13 Jbeta primers. Method: immunoSEQ multiplex PCR; TCRdb's copy keeps in-frame clones and lacks some. The table has around 110,000 clones, roughly 76% seen once. The sequenced sample was PBMCs. The source of these receptors is a man in his late teens or twenties in good health and CMV-seronegative.

The rearrangement links TRBV5-6 to TRBJ2-2; D is unclear. The ends were cut back, 2 bases at V and 6 bases at J, with 8 bases in the middle. The CDR3 totals 13 residues. Germline V gives CDR1 SGHDT, CDR2 YYEEEE. CDR3 in DNA: TGTGCCAGCAGCTTACCAGGCCCCGGGGAGCTGTTTTTT. Translating gives CASSLPGPGELFF.

As concerns this clone: Other DNA sequences in this sample translate to the same CDR3. This rearrangement joins TRBV4-2 to TRBJ2-6; maybe TRBD1 (5 bases). The length of the CDR3 is 17 residues. Trimming removed 2 bases at V and 0 bases at J, with 11 bases between. Germline V gene data show CDR1 as LGHNA and CDR2 as YNFKEQ. CDR3 sequence: CASSQPDSSSGANVLTF. CDR3 nucleotides: TGTGCCAGCAGCCAACCAGACAGTTCCTCTGGGGCCAACGTCCTGACTTTC.

V usage is TRBV10-3 and J usage is TRBJ2-2; 12 nucleotides line up with TRBD1. CDR1 and CDR2 (germline): ENHRY, SYGVKD. The CDR3 runs 15 residues. V lost 7 bases to trimming and J lost 7 bases; unmatched junction nucleotides: 7. In nucleotides, the CDR3 is TGTGCCATCACCCCGGGACAGGGGGCGGGCGGGGAGCTGTTTTTT. Its translation is CAITPGQGAGGELFF.

This clone was detected once. The chain recombines TRBV15 with TRBJ2-2; 9 nucleotides match TRBD1. CDR1 and CDR2 from the germline V gene are LNHNV and YYDKDF (reference sequence). The CDR3 spans 16 residues. The ends lost 5 bases at V and 4 bases at J; junction bases unmatched: 8. Here the CDR3 DNA reads TGTGCCACCAGCTCTGGGACAGGGCTTCTCACCGGGGAGCTGTTTTTT. Its protein product is CATSSGTGLLTGELFF. Combining the CDR3 with reference TRBV15 and TRBJ2-2 gives the whole variable domain DAMVIQNPRYQVTQFGKPVTLSCSQTLNHNVMYWYQQKSSQAPKLLFHYYDKDFNNEADTPDNFQSRRPNTSFCFLDIRSPGLGDTAMYLCATSSGTGLLTGELFFGEGSRLTVL.

This clone was seen once. The CDR3 DNA sequence: TGTGCCAGCAGGTTGTTGGACAGTGGCAATGAAAAACTGTTTTTT. Its protein product is CASRLLDSGNEKLFF. The chain couples TRBV2 to TRBJ1-4; TRBD1 might be the D (6 bases). This CDR3 contains 15 residues. V shed 6 bases and J shed 5 bases, with 16 bases lying between them. The V gene's germline CDR1 is SNHLY and CDR2 FYNNEI. The variable domain in full, completed from reference TRBV2 and TRBJ1-4, reads EPEVTQTPSHQVTQMGQEVILRCVPISNHLYFYWYRQILGQKVEFLVSFYNNEISEKSEIFDDQFSVERPDGSNFTLKIRSTKLEDSAMYFCASRLLDSGNEKLFFGSGTQLSVL.

The chain employs TRBV9 and TRBJ2-6, with 12 bases fitting TRBD1. CDR3 size: 18 residues. V shed 4 bases and J 2 bases; nucleotides not matched to a gene: 7. Germline CDR1 is SGDLS and CDR2 is YYNGEE. CDR3 nucleotides: TGTGCCAGCAGCTACCCGGGACAGGGGGCGACTGGGGCCAACGTCCTGACTTTC. Encoded protein: CASSYPGQGATGANVLTF. The full variable domain, with the rest looked up from reference TRBV9 and TRBJ2-6, is DSGVTQTPKHLITATGQRVTLRCSPRSGDLSVYWYQQSLDQGLQFLIQYYNGEERAKGNILERFSAQQFPDLHSELNLSSLELGDSALYFCASSYPGQGATGANVLTFGAGSRLTVL.

V usage is TRBV19 and J usage is TRBJ2-2, with TRBD1 as a possible D gene (6 bases). The germline V and J ends were trimmed by 2 bases and 7 bases, with 17 bases remaining between them. The CDR3 is 16 amino acids. The germline V gene has CDR1 LNHDA and CDR2 SQIVND (reference sequence). The CDR3 spells CASSIPGQGPVGELFF. In DNA form, the CDR3 reads TGTGCCAGTAGTATACCCGGTCAGGGGCCGGTCGGGGAGCTGTTTTTT.

The chain combines TRBV28 with TRBJ1-5, with 7 nucleotides matching TRBD1. The trim removed 11 bases at V and 7 bases at J, leaving 8 bases unmatched. The CDR3 spans 12 residues. Germline V gives CDR1 MDHEN, CDR2 SYDVKM. As DNA, the CDR3 is TGTGCCTCCGTTAGGGGGCGCCAGCCCCAGCATTTT. It specifies CASVRGRQPQHF.

V gene TRBV6-1 combines with J gene TRBJ2-3; weak D call: TRBD2 (5 bases). Trimming removed 6 bases from V and 4 bases from J, with 8 bases in between. CDR3 size: 12 residues. The V gene's germline CDR1 is MNHNS and CDR2 SASEGT. The CDR3 sequence is CASRILADTQYF. The CDR3 nucleotides read TGTGCCAGCAGAATACTAGCAGATACGCAGTATTTT.

This clone was found once. The gene calls are TRBV7-2 and TRBJ2-5; TRBD2 agrees at 8 bases. CDR3 length: 19 amino acids. The germline gives CDR1 SGHTA, CDR2 FQGNSA. V shed 2 bases and J 5 bases; nucleotides not matched to a gene: 19. CDR3 DNA: TGTGCCAGCAGCTTACCCCCGAAATGGAGCGGGGGCTCGGGGGAGACCCAGTACTTC. It codes for CASSLPPKWSGGSGETQYF.

This chain joins TRBV7-3 and TRBJ2-6; D uncertain. The CDR3 consists of 13 residues. Germline CDR1 reads SGHTA; CDR2 reads FQGTGA. Between the trimmed V and J ends, which lost 8 bases and 3 bases, there was a span of 8 bases. The chain's CDR3 is CASGPSGANVLTF. The CDR3 region has the DNA TGTGCCAGCGGCCCAAGTGGGGCCAACGTCCTGACTTTC. Full variable domain (outside the CDR3, taken from reference TRBV7-3 and TRBJ2-6): GAGVSQTPSNKVTEKGKYVELRCDPISGHTALYWYRQSLGQGPEFLIYFQGTGAADDSGLPNDRFFAVRPEGSVSTLKIQRTERGDSAVYLCASGPSGANVLTFGAGSRLTVL.

This sequence joins TRBV4-2 and TRBJ2-2; possibly TRBD2 for D (5 bases). Per germline, CDR1 LGHNA and CDR2 YNFKEQ. The V end was cut by 0 bases, the J end by 2 bases, with 7 bases between. The length of the CDR3 is 15 residues. CDR3 DNA sequence: TGTGCCAGCAGCCAAGATCTAGCTAACACCGGGGAGCTGTTTTTT. As protein: CASSQDLANTGELFF.

V gene TRBV7-9 combines with J gene TRBJ2-5; TRBD2 agrees at 7 bases. This CDR3 comprises 16 residues. Germline loops: CDR1 SEHNR, CDR2 FQNEAQ (reference sequence). V was pared by 7 bases and J by 5 bases, with 16 bases of the junction left unmatched. The CDR3 DNA is TGTGCCAGCAATCATCTCTTTCGCGGGGGTGAGGAGACCCAGTACTTC. It translates to CASNHLFRGGEETQYF.

The chain is built from TRBV6-4 and TRBJ2-1; D is possibly TRBD1 (6 bases). V was trimmed by 3 bases and J by 0 bases, leaving 6 bases between them. Per the germline V gene, CDR1 is MRHNA and CDR2 is SNTAGT. CDR3 size: 14 residues. The CDR3 loop is CASSEDSSYNEQFF. The CDR3 nucleotides are TGTGCCAGCAGTGAGGACAGCTCCTACAATGAGCAGTTCTTC.

This clone was seen a few times. J is TRBJ2-7 and V is TRBV7-9, with 8 bases fitting TRBD2. V dropped 9 bases and J dropped 3; count of bases not matched to a gene: 7. There are 13 residues in the CDR3. Germline-derived CDR1 and CDR2 are SEHNR and FQNEAQ (reference sequence). CDR3 sequence (DNA): TGTGCCAGTTGGGGCGGGGGGCTCTACGAGCAGTACTTC. As protein: CASWGGGLYEQYF.

The CDR3 sequence: CASSVGTKAGEKLFF. CDR3 in DNA: TGTGCCAGCAGCGTAGGGACCAAAGCGGGGGAAAAACTGTTTTTT. The chain links TRBV9 to TRBJ1-4, with no clear D. This CDR3 is 15 amino acids long. The germline CDR1 and CDR2 sequences are SGDLS and YYNGEE. V was pared by 0 bases and J by 8 bases, with 14 bases between. The full variable domain, its missing parts supplied by reference TRBV9 and TRBJ1-4, is DSGVTQTPKHLITATGQRVTLRCSPRSGDLSVYWYQQSLDQGLQFLIQYYNGEERAKGNILERFSAQQFPDLHSELNLSSLELGDSALYFCASSVGTKAGEKLFFGSGTQLSVL.

The chain recombines TRBV5-4 with TRBJ1-5, with a tentative D call TRBD1 (6 bases). The CDR3 covers 17 residues. The V and J ends lost 2 bases and 1 base respectively, with 16 bases between them. Germline loops: CDR1 SGHNT, CDR2 YYREEE (reference sequence). The CDR3 spells CASSFASGDNSNQPQHF. The CDR3 DNA reads TGTGCCAGCAGCTTTGCCTCCGGGGACAACAGCAATCAGCCCCAGCATTTT.

This clone was picked up many times. The chain is built from TRBV6-1 and TRBJ2-7, with D tentatively TRBD1 (5 bases). This CDR3 has 13 residues. V lost 2 bases and J 2 bases, leaving 7 bases between the germline ends. The germline gives CDR1 MNHNS, CDR2 SASEGT. The CDR3 here is CASSETGAYEQYF. For the CDR3, the DNA is TGTGCCAGCAGTGAAACAGGTGCCTACGAGCAGTACTTC.

A word on this clone: Sequence at one end of the junction differs from germline and may be a read error. The rearrangement links TRBV10-3 to TRBJ1-2; a weak D match, TRBD1 (5 bases). The CDR3 length is 13 residues. Germline V gene lookup returns CDR1 ENHRY and CDR2 SYGVKD. The CDR3 DNA sequence: TGTGCCATCAGTGGTTCCATGGGGGGTAGTTACCCCTTC. This sequence encodes CAISGSMGGSYPF.

The gene calls are TRBV7-2 and TRBJ1-1; possible D gene TRBD1, 6 bases. CDR3 size: 13 residues. The germline V gene encodes CDR1 SGHTA and CDR2 FQGNSA. Deletions cut 7 bases from V and 3 bases from J, with 12 bases between. Written as DNA, the CDR3 is TGTGCCAGCAACTTCAGGGGCGACACTGAAGCTTTCTTT. Translated, it gives CASNFRGDTEAFF.

The chain uses TRBV4-2 and TRBJ1-5; the D gene is possibly TRBD1 (5 bases). This CDR3 is built from 15 residues. With 0 bases removed from V and 0 bases from J, the gap between germline ends came to 6 bases. Germline CDR1 is LGHNA and CDR2 is YNFKEQ. The CDR3 DNA sequence: TGTGCCAGCAGCCAAGACAGGGCTAGCAATCAGCCCCAGCATTTT. Amino acids: CASSQDRASNQPQHF.

There are a few counts of this clone. Different DNA sequences within this sample yield the same CDR3. This chain links TRBV4-2 with TRBJ2-7; 13 nucleotides align to TRBD2. The length of the CDR3 is 15 residues. The V and J ends lost 1 base and 3 bases, in that order; junction bases with no gene match: 0. The germline V gene has CDR1 LGHNA and CDR2 YNFKEQ. The DNA for the CDR3 is TGTGCCAGCAGCCAAGGACTAGCGGGGGGCTACGAGCAGTACTTC. This encodes CASSQGLAGGYEQYF.